A selection of T cell receptor beta chains follows, all from one sample in a study of blood T cell repertoires in COVID-19. The data were produced by immunoSEQ multiplex PCR, yet TCRdb's version contains in-frame clones alone and is incomplete. The table has 150,000 to 200,000 clones, 60% to 80% seen once. Sequenced sample: peripheral blood. These TCRs come from a man aged 60 to 75 with active or convalescent COVID-19. Each CDR3 is given with its conserved first and last residue. A D gene is named only where the DNA matches it firmly. A row's size may be missing; if present it is once, few, many or a size class.

d_gene: TRBD2
len: 16
abundance: NA
v_gene: TRBV5-1
j_gene: TRBJ2-3
CDR3nt: TGCGCCAGCAGCTCAAGGGGACTAGCGGGTAAAGATACGCAGTATTTT
CDR3aa: CASSSRGLAGKDTQYF

d_gene: TRBD2
len: 16
abundance: NA
v_gene: TRBV29-1
j_gene: TRBJ2-5
CDR3nt: TGCAGCGTTGAAGATCCAAGGACTAGCGGGACTCAGACCCAGTACTTC
CDR3aa: CSVEDPRTSGTQTQYF

d_gene: TRBD1
len: 17
abundance: NA
v_gene: TRBV29-1
j_gene: TRBJ1-5
CDR3nt: TGCAGCGCCTTCCCCAGGGGGCTACTGTATAGCAATCAGCCCCAGCATTTT
CDR3aa: CSAFPRGLLYSNQPQHF

d_gene: NA
len: 15
abundance: NA
v_gene: TRBV7-9
j_gene: TRBJ2-1
CDR3nt: TGTGCCAGCAGCCCCCGGGGTAGCGTCGACAATGAGCAGTTCTTC
CDR3aa: CASSPRGSVDNEQFF

d_gene: NA
len: 12
abundance: NA
v_gene: TRBV21-1
j_gene: TRBJ2-7
CDR3nt: TGTGCCAGCAGAACCAGCTCCTACGAGCAGTACTTC
CDR3aa: CASRTSSYEQYF

d_gene: TRBD2
len: 13
abundance: NA
v_gene: TRBV6-5
j_gene: TRBJ2-5
CDR3nt: TGTGCCCATAGCGGGGACTTGGGAGAGACCCAGTACTTC
CDR3aa: CAHSGDLGETQYF

d_gene: NA
len: 14
abundance: NA
v_gene: TRBV7-9
j_gene: TRBJ2-1
CDR3nt: TGTGCCAGCAGCTTAGAAGGGGTCCCGCTTGAGCAGTTCTTC
CDR3aa: CASSLEGVPLEQFF

d_gene: NA
len: 13
abundance: NA
v_gene: TRBV19
j_gene: TRBJ1-6
CDR3nt: TGTGCCAGTAAAGAGGGGAGGGATTCACCCCTCCACTTT
CDR3aa: CASKEGRDSPLHF

d_gene: NA
len: 14
abundance: NA
v_gene: TRBV19
j_gene: TRBJ1-1
CDR3nt: TGTGCCAGTATCCGGACAGTTCTGAACACTGAAGCTTTCTTT
CDR3aa: CASIRTVLNTEAFF

d_gene: TRBD1
len: 14
abundance: NA
v_gene: TRBV28
j_gene: TRBJ1-5
CDR3nt: TGTGCCAGCAGTTTCCCCGGGACAGGGCGGCCCCAGCATTTT
CDR3aa: CASSFPGTGRPQHF

d_gene: TRBD1
len: 15
abundance: NA
v_gene: TRBV19
j_gene: TRBJ1-2
CDR3nt: TGTGCCAGTACCCCTAGGGGGCGAGGGAACTATGGCTACACCTTC
CDR3aa: CASTPRGRGNYGYTF

d_gene: NA
len: 14
abundance: NA
v_gene: TRBV7-9
j_gene: TRBJ1-6
CDR3nt: TGTGCCAGCAGCTTAGAAAGCTACAATTCACCCCTCCACTTT
CDR3aa: CASSLESYNSPLHF

d_gene: NA
len: 11
abundance: NA
v_gene: TRBV29-1
j_gene: TRBJ2-1
CDR3nt: TGCAGCGTCGACTACTACAATGAGCAGTTCTTC
CDR3aa: CSVDYYNEQFF

d_gene: TRBD2
len: 17
abundance: NA
v_gene: TRBV4-3
j_gene: TRBJ2-2
CDR3nt: TGCGCCAGCAGCCGCATACTAGCGGGGGCGAACACCGGGGAGCTGTTTTTT
CDR3aa: CASSRILAGANTGELFF

d_gene: NA
len: 16
abundance: once
v_gene: TRBV28
j_gene: TRBJ1-4
CDR3nt: TGTGCCAGCAGTTTAATATCGGGGGGTCGTGAGGAAAAACTGTTTTTT
CDR3aa: CASSLISGGREEKLFF

d_gene: NA
len: 11
abundance: NA
v_gene: TRBV6-5
j_gene: TRBJ1-1
CDR3nt: TGTGCCATCCAGATGAACACTGAAGCTTTCTTT
CDR3aa: CAIQMNTEAFF

d_gene: TRBD1
len: 13
abundance: NA
v_gene: TRBV12-3/TRBV12-4
j_gene: TRBJ1-5
CDR3nt: TGTGCCAGCAGCCGGGACAGACCTGATTCGGTGCATTTT
CDR3aa: CASSRDRPDSVHF

d_gene: TRBD1
len: 17
abundance: NA
v_gene: TRBV19
j_gene: TRBJ2-2
CDR3nt: TGTGCCAGTAGTGTAGATGTTTGGCAGGGGGACACCGGGGAGCTGTTTTTT
CDR3aa: CASSVDVWQGDTGELFF

d_gene: NA
len: 14
abundance: NA
v_gene: TRBV6-5
j_gene: TRBJ1-1
CDR3nt: TGTGCCAGCAGACGGGTGGGGGGAAGTACTGAAGCTTTCTTT
CDR3aa: CASRRVGGSTEAFF

d_gene: TRBD1
len: 16
abundance: once
v_gene: TRBV18
j_gene: TRBJ2-2
CDR3nt: TGTGCCAGCTCACCACGTCGAGGGGGCAGGACCGGGGAGCTGTTTTTT
CDR3aa: CASSPRRGGRTGELFF

d_gene: TRBD2
len: 14
abundance: NA
v_gene: TRBV29-1
j_gene: TRBJ2-1
CDR3nt: TGCAGCCTCCGGGGAGGGGACGCACCGAATGAGCAGTTCTTC
CDR3aa: CSLRGGDAPNEQFF

d_gene: TRBD1
len: 14
abundance: NA
v_gene: TRBV10-3
j_gene: TRBJ1-3
CDR3nt: TGTGCCATCAGCTCCACAGGGGAAGGAAACACCATATATTTT
CDR3aa: CAISSTGEGNTIYF

d_gene: TRBD1
len: 18
abundance: NA
v_gene: TRBV19
j_gene: TRBJ1-5
CDR3nt: TGTGCCAGTAGGGGAGGGGGACAGGTCCTAGCGGGCAATCAGCCCCAGCATTTT
CDR3aa: CASRGGGQVLAGNQPQHF

d_gene: NA
len: 14
abundance: NA
v_gene: TRBV3-1/TRBV3-2
j_gene: TRBJ2-3
CDR3nt: TGTGCCAGCAGCCAAGATCACTCGGGAGATACGCAGTATTTT
CDR3aa: CASSQDHSGDTQYF